This T cell receptor (beta chain) was recovered during a study of T cell changes during pregnancy in multiple sclerosis. Trimming cost V 6 bases and J 3 bases, with 11 bases left between them. The length of the CDR3 is 12 residues. Germline-derived CDR1 and CDR2 are SQVTM and ANQGSEA. TCRdb's table, derived via immunoSEQ multiplex PCR, lists solely in-frame clones and lacks some. Counted here are tens of thousands of clones, approximately 92% occurring once; the ten biggest clones make up about 2.5%. This clone was found a few times. The TCR comes from a female donor in good health, enrolled as a control in a pregnancy study. Material: peripheral blood, obtained in the third trimester of pregnancy. V gene TRBV29-1 combines with J gene TRBJ1-2, with D unclear. The DNA of the CDR3 is TGCAGCGTGGCCCTCGGAGACTATGGCTACACCTTC. Protein sequence: CSVALGDYGYTF.